The T cell receptor (beta chain) under discussion was sequenced for a study of T cell repertoires in cytomegalovirus infection. On the study more broadly: CMV infection together with matching HLA type was indicated by public TCR beta signatures.

As concerns this clonotype: Its antigen remains unidentified.

Using its own MiXCR run on the reads, TCRdb lists one record per CDR3 protein. The data contain about 920,000 distinct CDR3 sequences, roughly 30% of them seen just once; the ten biggest clones take up 13%. Germline CDR1 is SEHNR and CDR2 is FQNEAQ (reference sequence). V was clipped by 1 base and J by 3 bases, with 10 bases between them. The CDR3 loop spans 15 amino acids. The chain recombines TRBV7-9 with TRBJ2-4; no reliable D call. The origin of this receptor is a human donor in good health (CMV status not recorded). Some clones in this sample may be carry-over from other donors' samples. The sample was cultured CD8+ T cells from PBMCs, taken from culture after CMV antigen stimulation. The CDR3, as DNA: TGTGCCAGCAGCTTAGTTGTTGGGAACAAAAACATTCAGTACTTC. It translates to CASSLVVGNKNIQYF.